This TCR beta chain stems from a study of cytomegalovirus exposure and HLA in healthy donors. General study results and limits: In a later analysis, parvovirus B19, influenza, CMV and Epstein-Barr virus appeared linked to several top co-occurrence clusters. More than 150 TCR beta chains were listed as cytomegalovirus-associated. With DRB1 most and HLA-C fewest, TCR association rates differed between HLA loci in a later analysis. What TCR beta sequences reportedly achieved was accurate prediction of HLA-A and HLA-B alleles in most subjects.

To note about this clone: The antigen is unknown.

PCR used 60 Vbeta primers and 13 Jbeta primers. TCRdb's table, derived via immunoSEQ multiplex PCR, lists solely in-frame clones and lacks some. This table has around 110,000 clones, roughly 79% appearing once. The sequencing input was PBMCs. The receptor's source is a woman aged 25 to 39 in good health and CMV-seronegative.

In DNA form, the CDR3 reads TGCGCCAGCAGCTTTCGACTAGCGGAGAACTACAATGAGCAGTTCTTC. Translating it yields CASSFRLAENYNEQFF. The chain joins TRBV5-1 to TRBJ2-1; TRBD2 matches at 9 bases. The V gene end was trimmed by 2 bases and the J gene end by 3 bases; junction bases not matched to a gene: 6. Germline V gives CDR1 SGHRS, CDR2 YFSETQ. The CDR3 runs 16 residues. Variable domain in full (rest from reference TRBV5-1 and TRBJ2-1): KAGVTQTPRYLIKTRGQQVTLSCSPISGHRSVSWYQQTPGQGLQFLFEYFSETQRNKGNFPGRFSGRQFSNSRSEMNVSTLELGDSALYLCASSFRLAENYNEQFFGPGTRLTVL.